This TCR beta chain was obtained from a study of blood T cells in healthy people across ages. General study findings and limits: Age advanced and TCR beta diversity per million T cells fell, roughly linearly. Across samples, TCR beta diversity tracked strongly with naive T cell percentage.

For the second PCR, which ran for about 7 to 12 cycles, a sample-barcoded 5' primer and a J-beta primer mix were used. Samples each returned at least 2.5 million CDR3-containing paired-end reads. TCRdb re-derived calls from the 5' RACE reads in MiXCR, one entry per CDR3 protein. The sample lists around 800,000 distinct CDR3 sequences; around 43% were seen once. The sample providers were healthy Caucasian people from Russia, aged about 6 to 95. The length of the CDR3 is 16 residues. Germline CDR1 reads MNHEY; CDR2 reads SVGAGI. Trimming removed 6 bases from V and 5 bases from J, with 23 bases in between. In the case of this clonotype: The antigen remains undetermined.

The V call is TRBV6-5, the J call TRBJ2-7; TRBD1 might be the D (6 bases). Sequences were obtained from blood. The TCR comes from a man aged 55 to 69 in good health. CDR3 nucleotide sequence: TGTGCCAGCAGACAAACCGCTATGGGGGCCATCGACGAGCAGTACTTC. Amino acids: CASRQTAMGAIDEQYF.